This entry describes one T cell receptor beta chain. Its antigen remains unknown. The data were obtained in a study of T cells in narcolepsy. Study at large: Patients with NT1 or NT2 and healthy control donors were enrolled. Whole-study results and caveats: Healthy controls reportedly lacked the autoreactive clonotypes serially found in patients' blood. Some memory CD4+ repertoires had no autoreactive clone sequences.

CDR1 and CDR2 (germline): MNHEY, SVGAGI. The CDR3 spans 14 residues. V lost 0 bases and J lost 2, with 8 bases in between. TCRdb's copy holds only in-frame clones and misses some; the assay was immunoSEQ multiplex PCR. The sample contains some 30,000 clones, around 80% of which appear only once. The sample comprised memory (CD45RA-) CD4+ T cells from blood. The genes are TRBV6-5 and TRBJ2-7, with D tentatively TRBD1 (5 bases). The source of this sequence is a human donor in good health. The CDR3 here is CASSYSQGAYEQYF. For the CDR3, the DNA is TGTGCCAGCAGTTACTCCCAGGGTGCCTACGAGCAGTACTTC.